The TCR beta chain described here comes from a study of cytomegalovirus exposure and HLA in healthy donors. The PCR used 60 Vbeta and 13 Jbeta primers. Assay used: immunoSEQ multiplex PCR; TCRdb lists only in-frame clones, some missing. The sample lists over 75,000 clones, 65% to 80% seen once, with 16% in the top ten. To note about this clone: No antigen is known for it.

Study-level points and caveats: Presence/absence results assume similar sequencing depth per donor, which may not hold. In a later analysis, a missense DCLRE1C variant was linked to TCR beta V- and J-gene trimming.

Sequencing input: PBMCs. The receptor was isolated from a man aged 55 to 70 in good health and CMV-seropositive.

CDR3 in amino acids: CASSLTRDTGELFF. CDR3 sequence (DNA): TGTGCCAGCAGCTTAACCCGAGACACCGGGGAGCTGTTTTTT. V gene TRBV7-3 combines with J gene TRBJ2-2; no clear D gene. The CDR3 covers 14 residues. Germline V gene sequence: CDR1 SGHTA, CDR2 FQGTGA. V lost 0 bases to trimming and J lost 3 bases, with 5 bases between them. The full variable domain, in which reference TRBV7-3 and TRBJ2-2 provide the parts outside the CDR3, is GAGVSQTPSNKVTEKGKYVELRCDPISGHTALYWYRQSLGQGPEFLIYFQGTGAADDSGLPNDRFFAVRPEGSVSTLKIQRTERGDSAVYLCASSLTRDTGELFFGEGSRLTVL.